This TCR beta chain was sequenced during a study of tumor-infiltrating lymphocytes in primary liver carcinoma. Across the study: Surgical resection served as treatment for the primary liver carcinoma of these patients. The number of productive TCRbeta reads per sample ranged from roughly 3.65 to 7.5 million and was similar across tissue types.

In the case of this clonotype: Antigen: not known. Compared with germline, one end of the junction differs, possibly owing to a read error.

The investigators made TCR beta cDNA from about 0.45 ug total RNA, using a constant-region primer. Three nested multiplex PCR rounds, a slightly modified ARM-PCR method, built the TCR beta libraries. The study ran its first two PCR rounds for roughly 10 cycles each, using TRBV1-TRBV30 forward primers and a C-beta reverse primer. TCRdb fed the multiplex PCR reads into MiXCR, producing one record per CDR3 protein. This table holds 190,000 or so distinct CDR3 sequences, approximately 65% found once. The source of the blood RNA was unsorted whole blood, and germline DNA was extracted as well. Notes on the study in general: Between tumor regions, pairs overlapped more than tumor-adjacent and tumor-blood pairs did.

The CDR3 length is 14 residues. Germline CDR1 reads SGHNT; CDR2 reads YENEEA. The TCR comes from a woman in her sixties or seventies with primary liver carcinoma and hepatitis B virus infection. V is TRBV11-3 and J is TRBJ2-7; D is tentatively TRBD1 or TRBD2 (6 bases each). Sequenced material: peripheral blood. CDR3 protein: CASSFSRGGYEQHF. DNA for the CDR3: TGTGCCAGCAGCTTTTCCAGGGGAGGATACGAGCAGCACTTC. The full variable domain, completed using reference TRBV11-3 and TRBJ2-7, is EAGVVQSPRYKIIEKKQPVAFWCNPISGHNTLYWYLQNLGQGPELLIRYENEEAVDDSQLPKDRFSAERLKGVDSTLKIQPAELGDSAVYLCASSFSRGGYEQHFGPGTRLTVT.